These 9 T cell receptor beta chains share one sample of origin, sequenced in a study of metastatic and nonmetastatic thyroid tumors. With MiXCR, TCRdb reprocessed the PCR reads. The table records 20,000 to 25,000 clones, around a fifth of them present only once. Every patient was untreated before thyroid surgery. The sample comprised blood. Every receptor here comes from a male donor with papillary thyroid cancer or a benign thyroid nodule (not recorded which). Some clones in this sample may be carry-over from other donors' samples.

This clone appeared many times. The chain has TRBV11-2 and TRBJ2-7, with TRBD2 matching over 7 bases. J gave up 3 bases and V 2 bases, and 7 bases lay outside the gene matches. Looked up from germline, CDR1 is SGHAT and CDR2 is FQNNGV. The CDR3 length is 15 residues. CDR3 amino acids: CASSLTDSGGYEQYF. CDR3 DNA: TGTGCCAGCAGCTTAACCGACTCGGGGGGCTACGAGCAGTACTTC.

The V and J genes are TRBV7-3 and TRBJ1-2, with D tentatively TRBD1 (5 bases). The CDR3 is 15 residues long. The V and J ends lost 5 bases and 4 bases respectively, with 17 bases between them. Per germline, CDR1 SGHTA and CDR2 FQGTGA. The CDR3 region is CASSTLRDLAYGYTF. The CDR3 bases are TGTGCCAGCAGCACCCTCAGGGATTTGGCCTATGGCTACACCTTC.

This clone was seen a few times. CDR3 protein: CASTPGRGPQHF. As DNA, the CDR3 is TGTGCCAGCACGCCGGGCAGAGGGCCCCAGCATTTT. The rearrangement uses TRBV28 and TRBJ1-5; no reliable D call. V lost 7 bases and J 9 bases, leaving 13 bases between the germline ends. Germline loops: CDR1 MDHEN, CDR2 SYDVKM. The CDR3 loop spans 12 amino acids.

This clone occurred a few times. The junction departs from germline at one end; a sequencing error may be responsible. Here the CDR3 reads CATRQVLTRDLFF. The CDR3 DNA is TGTGCCACCAGACAGGTTTTAACCCGGGATCTGTTTTTT. The chain links TRBV24-1 to TRBJ2-2; D is possibly TRBD1 or TRBD2 (5 bases each). Per germline, CDR1 KGHDR and CDR2 SFDVKD. There are 13 residues in the CDR3.

This clone was counted only a few times. The chain combines TRBV6-1 with TRBJ1-1; D is ambiguous. The V and J ends lost 2 bases and 6 bases respectively, with 16 bases between them. CDR3 length: 15 amino acids. From germline, CDR1 is MNHNS and CDR2 SASEGT. The CDR3 DNA sequence: TGTGCCAGCAGTGAATACCCAGGCCGGGTAGCTGAAGCTTTCTTT. Its translation: CASSEYPGRVAEAFF.

This chain links TRBV20-1 with TRBJ2-5; D remains ambiguous. The CDR3 covers 11 residues. In germline, CDR1 is DFQATT, CDR2 SNEGSKA (reference sequence). The V end was cut by 3 bases, the J end by 5 bases, with 7 bases between. In DNA, the CDR3 is TGCAGTGCTAGGGCCAGGGAGACCCAGTACTTC. Residues: CSARARETQYF.

This chain connects TRBV7-2 to TRBJ2-2; maybe TRBD1 (6 bases). The length of the CDR3 is 13 residues. Looked up from germline, CDR1 is SGHTA and CDR2 is FQGNSA. The V gene lost 8 bases and the J gene lost 6 bases, with 13 bases spanning the gap. CDR3 bases: TGTGCCAGCGTCCTACAGGGTCCCGGGGAGCTGTTTTTT. This sequence encodes CASVLQGPGELFF. The full variable domain, in which reference TRBV7-2 and TRBJ2-2 provide the parts outside the CDR3, is GAGVSQSPSNKVTEKGKDVELRCDPISGHTALYWYRQSLGQGLEFLIYFQGNSAPDKSGLPSDRFSAERTGGSVSTLTIQRTQQEDSAVYLCASVLQGPGELFFGEGSRLTVL.

This clone was counted many times. The rearrangement links TRBV3-1 to TRBJ2-1; no definite D call. Germline V gives CDR1 LGHDT, CDR2 YNNKEL (reference sequence). Trimming took off 1 base at V and 0 bases at J, with 10 bases between the two ends. The CDR3 totals 16 residues. CDR3 DNA sequence: TGTGCCAGCAGCCAAGCGACTTTATACTCCTACAATGAGCAGTTCTTC. The encoded protein is CASSQATLYSYNEQFF.

This clone was counted ten times or more. The rearrangement links TRBV9 to TRBJ2-1; D not certain. V lost 0 bases, J lost 3 bases, and 10 bases lay in between. Looked up from germline, CDR1 is SGDLS and CDR2 is YYNGEE. CDR3 length: 15 amino acids. The CDR3 DNA follows: TGTGCCAGCAGCGTAGAAACCGGAGACTACAATGAGCAGTTCTTC. It is translated as CASSVETGDYNEQFF.